The 10 T cell receptor beta chains presented below share a single source sample, sequenced in a study of regulatory dendritic cells for organ transplantation. Repertoires were generated with immunoSEQ multiplex PCR, while TCRdb's copy carries only in-frame clones and drops some. This table has about 29,000 clones, about 80% appearing once. The sample taken for sequencing was memory CD4+ T cells from blood. As for subset: CD45RO+ memory T cells. These receptor sequences come from a human donor in good health.

The chain couples TRBV28 to TRBJ2-1; D is unresolved. V was pared by 2 bases and J by 12 bases, with 14 bases between. Germline CDR1 reads MDHEN; CDR2 reads SYDVKM. CDR3 length equals 13 residues. CDR3 nucleotide sequence: TGTGCCAGCAGTTTAATAGGTCGAGTAGGGCAGTTCTTC. Translation: CASSLIGRVGQFF. Based on the CDR3 plus reference TRBV28 and TRBJ2-1, the full variable domain is DVKVTQSSRYLVKRTGEKVFLECVQDMDHENMFWYRQDPGLGLRLIYFSYDVKMKEKGDIPEGYSVSREKKERFSLILESASTNQTSMYLCASSLIGRVGQFFGPGTRLTVL.

The chain joins TRBV6-6 to TRBJ2-1; possible D gene TRBD2, 6 bases. Trimming pared 5 bases from V and 0 bases from J, leaving 11 bases between. The CDR3 sequence is 15 residues long. Germline V gene lookup returns CDR1 MNHNY and CDR2 SVGAGI (reference sequence). The CDR3 reads CASSMGGSSYNEQFF. In DNA form, the CDR3 reads TGTGCCAGCAGTATGGGGGGTAGCTCCTACAATGAGCAGTTCTTC.

The gene calls are TRBV4-1 and TRBJ1-5; a possible D gene is TRBD1 (6 bases). Trimming removed 4 bases at V and 3 bases at J, with 13 bases between. The CDR3 extends over 15 amino acids. The V gene's germline CDR1 is MGHRA and CDR2 YSYEKL. CDR3: CASSLNRDNNQPQHF. CDR3 DNA sequence: TGCGCCAGCAGCCTCAACCGGGACAACAATCAGCCCCAGCATTTT.

J is TRBJ2-1 and V is TRBV29-1; 8 nucleotides match TRBD1. CDR1 is SQVTM, CDR2 ANQGSEA, per germline. The CDR3 extends over 13 amino acids. V was clipped by 6 bases and J by 9 bases; unmatched bases: 10. This CDR3 reads CSVAGQEWGEQFF. The CDR3 bases are TGCAGCGTCGCGGGACAGGAATGGGGTGAGCAGTTCTTC.

Worth noting for this clone: One end of the junction fails to match germline, which may point to a read error. The DNA for the CDR3 is TGTGCCAGCAGTTACTCGGGGGACAGGGGATACACTTTT. Its protein product is CASSYSGDRGYTF. The chain carries TRBV6-5 and TRBJ2-3; 10 nucleotides match TRBD1. Germline CDR1 MNHEY, CDR2 SVGAGI. This CDR3 is built from 13 residues.

The chain links TRBV9 to TRBJ2-7, with TRBD1 identical over 7 bases. The CDR3 totals 15 residues. Trimming cost V 0 bases and J 4 bases; bases outside gene matches: 7. Germline CDR1 is SGDLS and CDR2 is YYNGEE. CDR3 region: CASSVGPGGKYEQYF. Here the CDR3 DNA reads TGTGCCAGCAGCGTAGGTCCAGGGGGTAAATACGAGCAGTACTTC.

This chain joins TRBV7-2 and TRBJ2-1; TRBD2 matches at 9 bases. Germline CDR1 and CDR2: SGHTA and FQGNSA. The ends lost 3 bases at V and 6 bases at J; junction bases unmatched: 3. This CDR3 has 14 amino acids. CDR3 protein: CASSFSRGGNEQFF. The CDR3 DNA reads as TGTGCCAGCAGCTTCTCGCGGGGGGGCAATGAGCAGTTCTTC. Full variable domain (remainder filled in from reference TRBV7-2 and TRBJ2-1): GAGVSQSPSNKVTEKGKDVELRCDPISGHTALYWYRQSLGQGLEFLIYFQGNSAPDKSGLPSDRFSAERTGGSVSTLTIQRTQQEDSAVYLCASSFSRGGNEQFFGPGTRLTVL.

The rearrangement uses TRBV27 and TRBJ2-7, with D perhaps TRBD2 (5 bases). The CDR3 loop spans 14 amino acids. V lost 3 bases to trimming and J lost 6 bases, with 15 bases between them. The germline CDR1 and CDR2 sequences are MNHEY and SMNVEV (reference sequence). CDR3 bases: TGTGCCAGCAGTTTTCTTAGAGGTGCGGGCGAGCAGTACTTC. This encodes CASSFLRGAGEQYF.

J is TRBJ2-3 and V is TRBV11-2; D is possibly TRBD1 (5 bases). Germline V gene lookup returns CDR1 SGHAT and CDR2 FQNNGV. V dropped 0 bases and J dropped 8 bases, with 12 bases sitting between them. This CDR3 has 14 residues. The CDR3 loop is CASSLDRAPATQYF. The CDR3 nucleotides read TGTGCCAGCAGCTTAGACAGGGCCCCAGCTACGCAGTATTTT.

V and J are TRBV4-3 and TRBJ2-6; 10 bases are shared with TRBD2. Germline V gene lookup returns CDR1 LGHNA and CDR2 YSLEER. V trimming: 1 base; J trimming: 0 bases; junction bases outside the gene matches: 3. This CDR3 spans 18 amino acids. The CDR3 bases are TGCGCCAGCAGCCAAGCAGCGGGGGGGCTCTCTGGGGCCAACGTCCTGACTTTC. It translates to CASSQAAGGLSGANVLTF.